This T cell receptor (beta chain) appears in the sequencing data of a study of spatial heterogeneity in lung cancer. Time point: sample taken at primary tumor resection. The donors comprised 60 to 80 untreated early-stage non-small cell lung cancer patients. This clonotype was observed many times. TCRdb reprocessed the 5' RACE reads with MiXCR, giving one entry per CDR3 protein. The sample holds some 37,000 distinct CDR3 sequences, around 7% seen once. The CDR3 has 15 amino acids. The V and J ends lost 3 bases and 5 bases, in that order; junction bases with no gene match: 10. Germline V lookup: CDR1 SGHRS, CDR2 YFSETQ.

The chain carries TRBV5-1 and TRBJ2-5; 7 positions agree with TRBD1. The sequence was obtained from a male donor with early-stage non-small cell lung cancer. The starting material was PBMCs, obtained at surgery. CDR3: CASSSSTGRWETQYF. Written as DNA, the CDR3 is TGCGCCAGCAGCTCATCGACAGGGCGGTGGGAGACCCAGTACTTC. Complete variable domain (other parts from reference TRBV5-1 and TRBJ2-5): KAGVTQTPRYLIKTRGQQVTLSCSPISGHRSVSWYQQTPGQGLQFLFEYFSETQRNKGNFPGRFSGRQFSNSRSEMNVSTLELGDSALYLCASSSSTGRWETQYFGPGTRLLVL.